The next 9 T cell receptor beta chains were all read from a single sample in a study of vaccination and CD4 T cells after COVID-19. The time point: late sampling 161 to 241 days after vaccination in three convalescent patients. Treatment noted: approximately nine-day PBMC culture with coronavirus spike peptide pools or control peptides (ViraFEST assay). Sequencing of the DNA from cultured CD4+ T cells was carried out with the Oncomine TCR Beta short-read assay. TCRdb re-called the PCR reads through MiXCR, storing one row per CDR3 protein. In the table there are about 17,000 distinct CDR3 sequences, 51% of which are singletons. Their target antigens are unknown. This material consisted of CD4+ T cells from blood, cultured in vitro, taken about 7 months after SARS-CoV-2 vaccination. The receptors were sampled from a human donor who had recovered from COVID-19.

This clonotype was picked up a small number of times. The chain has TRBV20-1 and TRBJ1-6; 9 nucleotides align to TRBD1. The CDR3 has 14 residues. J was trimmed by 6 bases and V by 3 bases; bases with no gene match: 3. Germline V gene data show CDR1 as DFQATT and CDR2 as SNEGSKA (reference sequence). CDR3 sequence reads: CSASRDRVNSPLHF. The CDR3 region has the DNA TGCAGTGCTAGTAGGGACAGGGTTAATTCACCCCTCCACTTT.

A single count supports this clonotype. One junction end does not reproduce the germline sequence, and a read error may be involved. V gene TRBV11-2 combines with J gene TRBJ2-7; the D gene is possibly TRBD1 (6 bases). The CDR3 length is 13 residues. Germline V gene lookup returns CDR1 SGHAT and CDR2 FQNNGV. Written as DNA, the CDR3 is TGTGCCAGCAGCTGGGACATCTCCTACAAGCAGTACTTC. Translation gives CASSWDISYKQYF.

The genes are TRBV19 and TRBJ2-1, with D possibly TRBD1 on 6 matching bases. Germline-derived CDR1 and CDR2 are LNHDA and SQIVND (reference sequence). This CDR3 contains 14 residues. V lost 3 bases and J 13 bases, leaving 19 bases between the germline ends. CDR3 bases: TGTGCCAGTAGTATCAATCGGGACACGCCGTCTCAGTTCTTC. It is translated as CASSINRDTPSQFF.

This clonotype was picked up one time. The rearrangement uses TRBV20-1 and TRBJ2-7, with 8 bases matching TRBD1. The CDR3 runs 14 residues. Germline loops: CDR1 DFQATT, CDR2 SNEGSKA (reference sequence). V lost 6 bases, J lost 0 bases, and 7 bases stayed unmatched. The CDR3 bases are TGCAGTGCCGTCAGGACAGGGTACTCCTACGAGCAGTACTTC. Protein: CSAVRTGYSYEQYF.

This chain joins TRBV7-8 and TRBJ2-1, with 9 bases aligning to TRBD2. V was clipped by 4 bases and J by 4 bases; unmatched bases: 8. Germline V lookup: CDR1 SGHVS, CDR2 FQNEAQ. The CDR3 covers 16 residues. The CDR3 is CASSYRGAGGYNEQFF. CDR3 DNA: TGTGCCAGCAGCTACCGGGGGGCGGGAGGGTACAATGAGCAGTTCTTC.

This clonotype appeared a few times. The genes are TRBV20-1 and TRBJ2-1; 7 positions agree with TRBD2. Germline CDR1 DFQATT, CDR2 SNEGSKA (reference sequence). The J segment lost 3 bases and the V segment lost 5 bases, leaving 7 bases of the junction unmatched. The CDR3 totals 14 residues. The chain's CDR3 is CSAGLAARYNEQFF. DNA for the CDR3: TGCAGTGCTGGTCTAGCGGCTCGCTACAATGAGCAGTTCTTC.

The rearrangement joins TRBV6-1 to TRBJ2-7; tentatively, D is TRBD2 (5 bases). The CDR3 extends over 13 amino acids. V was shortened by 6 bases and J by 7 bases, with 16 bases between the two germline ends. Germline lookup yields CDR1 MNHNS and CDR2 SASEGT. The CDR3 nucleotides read TGTGCCAGCAGCAGGACTGATTACAATGAGCAGTACTTC. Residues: CASSRTDYNEQYF.

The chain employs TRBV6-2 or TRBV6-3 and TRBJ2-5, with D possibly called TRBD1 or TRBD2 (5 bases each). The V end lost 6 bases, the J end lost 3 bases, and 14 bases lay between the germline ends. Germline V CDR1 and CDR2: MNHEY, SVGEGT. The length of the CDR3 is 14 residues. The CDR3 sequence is CASRGRWRKETQYF. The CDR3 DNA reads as TGTGCCAGCAGGGGGCGTTGGAGGAAAGAGACCCAGTACTTC.

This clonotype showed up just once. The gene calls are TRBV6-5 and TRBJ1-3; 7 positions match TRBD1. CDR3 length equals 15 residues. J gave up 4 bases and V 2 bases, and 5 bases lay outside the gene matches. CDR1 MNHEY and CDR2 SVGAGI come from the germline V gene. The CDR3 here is CASSYGTVRGNTIYF. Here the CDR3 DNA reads TGTGCCAGCAGTTACGGGACAGTGCGCGGAAACACCATATATTTT.